The clone carrying this T cell receptor beta chain appeared a few times. Its target is not known. These data originate in a study of beta chain features in type 1 diabetes. Regarding the study as a whole: Type 1 diabetes patients had moderately but significantly shorter TCRB CDR3s in all four CD4+ subsets.

The isolated RNA, all of it, was reverse transcribed, so expressed TCRB transcripts were what got sequenced. Repertoires were generated with immunoSEQ multiplex PCR, while TCRdb's copy carries only in-frame clones and drops some. The sample consists of about 660,000 clones, roughly 13% of them appearing once. Trimming removed 0 bases at V and 6 bases at J, with 9 bases between. Germline CDR1 reads MDHEN; CDR2 reads SYDVKM. This CDR3 comprises 15 residues. Material: naive CD4+ T cells from blood. The J gene is TRBJ1-6, the V gene TRBV28, with D maybe TRBD1 (6 bases). This TCR was recovered from a man aged 18 to 30 with type 1 diabetes. The DNA of the CDR3 is TGTGCCAGCAGTTTATGGGGGGGGGCTAATTCACCCCTCCACTTT. As protein: CASSLWGGANSPLHF. The entire variable domain, with the rest obtained from reference TRBV28 and TRBJ1-6, is as follows: DVKVTQSSRYLVKRTGEKVFLECVQDMDHENMFWYRQDPGLGLRLIYFSYDVKMKEKGDIPEGYSVSREKKERFSLILESASTNQTSMYLCASSLWGGANSPLHFGNGTRLTVT.